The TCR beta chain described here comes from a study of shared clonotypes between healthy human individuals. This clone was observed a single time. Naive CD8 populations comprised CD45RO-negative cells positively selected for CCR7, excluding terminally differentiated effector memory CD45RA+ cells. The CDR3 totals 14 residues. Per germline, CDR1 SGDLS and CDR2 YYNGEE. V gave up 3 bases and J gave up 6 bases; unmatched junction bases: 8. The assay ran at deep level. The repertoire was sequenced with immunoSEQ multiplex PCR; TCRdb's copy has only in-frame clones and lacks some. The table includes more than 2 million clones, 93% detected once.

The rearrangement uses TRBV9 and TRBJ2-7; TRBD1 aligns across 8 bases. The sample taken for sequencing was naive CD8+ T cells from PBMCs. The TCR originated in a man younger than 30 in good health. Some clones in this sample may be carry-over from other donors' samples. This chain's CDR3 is CASSARDRPPEQYF. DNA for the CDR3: TGTGCCAGCAGCGCCCGGGACAGGCCCCCCGAGCAGTACTTC.